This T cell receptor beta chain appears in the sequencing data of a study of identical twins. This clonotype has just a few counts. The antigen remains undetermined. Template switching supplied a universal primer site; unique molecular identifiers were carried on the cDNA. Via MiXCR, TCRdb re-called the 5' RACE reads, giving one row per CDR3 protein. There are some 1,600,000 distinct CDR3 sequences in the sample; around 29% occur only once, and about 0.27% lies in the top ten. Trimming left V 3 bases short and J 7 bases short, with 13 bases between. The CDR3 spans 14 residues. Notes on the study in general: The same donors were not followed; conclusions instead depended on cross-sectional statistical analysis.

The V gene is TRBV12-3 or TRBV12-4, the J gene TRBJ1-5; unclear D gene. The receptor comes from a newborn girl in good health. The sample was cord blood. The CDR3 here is CASSFRSPGQPQHF. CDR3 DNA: TGTGCCAGCAGTTTCCGGTCCCCGGGGCAGCCCCAGCATTTT.